Listed below are T cell receptor beta chains from one sample, sequenced in a study of cytomegalovirus exposure and HLA in healthy donors. Clones were read by immunoSEQ multiplex PCR, and TCRdb kept only the in-frame ones, dropping some. The data show about 140,000 clones, with 73% seen just once and over 1% held by the top ten. The specimen sequenced was PBMCs. All receptors derive from a woman in her forties in good health and CMV-seronegative. The conserved cysteine and the conserved F or W are not part of the CDR3 here.

j_call v_call cdr3_aa
TRBJ2-3 TRBV5-1 ASSRASTDTQY
TRBJ2-1 TRBV9 ASSSGGRTNNEQF
TRBJ2-7 TRBV5-5 ASSLETREQY
TRBJ1-4 TRBV11-2 ASSSRDRGSKLF
TRBJ1-1 TRBV6-6 ASSRRTGGETEAF
TRBJ2-2 TRBV6-4 ASSDSGDRASGELF
TRBJ2-1 TRBV6-6 ASSRDRPNEQF
TRBJ2-3 TRBV11-1 ASSLAPGRTDTQY
TRBJ2-3 TRBV2 ASSATLDRDKSTDTQY
TRBJ1-1 TRBV7-9 ASSPGDRDGTEAF
TRBJ1-6 TRBV7-6 ASSAGNYSPLH
TRBJ2-5 TRBV10-2 ASRTSGAPETQY
TRBJ1-6 TRBV7-8 ASSLAGHFSPLH
TRBJ1-3 TRBV6-5 ASGAGLTIY
TRBJ1-1 TRBV9 ASSPGGNTEAF
TRBJ1-5 TRBV15 ATQGGGQPQH
TRBJ1-5 TRBV10-3 AISTRTGPNQPQH
TRBJ1-2 TRBV29-1 SANRGGGYT
TRBJ2-5 TRBV2 ASSESSGGDQETQY
TRBJ1-4 TRBV28 ASSITGGHEKLF
TRBJ1-1 TRBV5-6 ASSKGLGTEAF
TRBJ1-1 TRBV13 ASSQGTNTEAF
TRBJ2-3 TRBV5-1 ASSFGGGIDTQY
TRBJ2-3 TRBV7-2 ASSLRLAGGLTDTQY
TRBJ1-2 TRBV9 ASSVDLADGYGYT
TRBJ1-2 TRBV28 ASSPLGTGPGGYGYT